This T cell receptor beta chain was profiled in a study of blood T cell repertoires in COVID-19. Study as a whole: Specimens from acute and convalescent COVID-19 originated in the United States, Italy and Spain.

Measured with immunoSEQ multiplex PCR; TCRdb has only the in-frame clones, and not every one. The table lists more than 200,000 clones, 75% to 90% of them singletons. This CDR3 spans 17 amino acids. V lost 2 bases, J lost 7 bases, and 11 bases stayed unmatched. The chain joins TRBV6-7 to TRBJ1-1; 12 bases agree with TRBD1. TRBV6-7 qualifies as an ORF whose function is uncertain. The sample consisted of PBMCs or T cells enriched from blood (not recorded which). This clonotype originated in a woman in her twenties or thirties who had been exposed to COVID-19. The DNA of the CDR3 is TGTGCCAGCAGTTACCCCAGCCTGGGACAGGGGGCCCATGAAGCTTTCTTT. Translated, it gives CASSYPSLGQGAHEAFF.